The 30 T cell receptor beta chains below come from one sample, sequenced in a study of PD-1 blockade in classical Hodgkin lymphoma. Clones were sequenced by immunoSEQ multiplex PCR, and TCRdb holds only the in-frame ones, with some missing. The table has approximately 45,000 clones, about nine tenths seen once. As for time point: newly diagnosed, previously untreated cHL patient sample. Sequencing was done on a sample of peripheral blood mononuclear cells (PBMCs). Source of these receptors: a human donor with classical Hodgkin lymphoma.

V is TRBV6-6 and J is TRBJ1-2; D is ambiguous. From germline, CDR1 is MNHNY and CDR2 SVGAGI (reference sequence). CDR3 length equals 12 residues. The V end lost 2 bases, the J end lost 8 bases, and 9 bases lay between the germline ends. DNA for the CDR3: TGTGCCAGCAGTTACCGTGCTGACGGCTACACCTTC. This encodes CASSYRADGYTF.

This rearrangement joins TRBV6-1 to TRBJ2-1; TRBD2 matches at 7 bases. The germline CDR1 and CDR2 sequences are MNHNS and SASEGT. This CDR3 has 14 residues. V shed 7 bases, J shed 1 base, and the junction held 4 bases outside the gene matches. The CDR3 nucleotides are TGTGCCAGCACCGGGAGGTTTTCCTACAATGAGCAGTTCTTC. It specifies CASTGRFSYNEQFF.

The rearrangement uses TRBV7-9 and TRBJ2-5; D gene uncertain. The length of the CDR3 is 16 residues. V was trimmed by 2 bases and J by 4 bases, leaving 17 bases between them. In germline, CDR1 is SEHNR, CDR2 FQNEAQ (reference sequence). For the CDR3, the DNA is TGTGCCAGCAGCTTAACTTCGGACCCTCAAGGAGAGACCCAGTACTTC. This codes for CASSLTSDPQGETQYF. Full variable domain (rest looked up from reference TRBV7-9 and TRBJ2-5): DTGVSQNPRHKITKRGQNVTFRCDPISEHNRLYWYRQTLGQGPEFLTYFQNEAQLEKSRLLSDRFSAERPKGSFSTLEIQRTEQGDSAMYLCASSLTSDPQGETQYFGPGTRLLVL.

V gene TRBV27 combines with J gene TRBJ2-5; 11 nucleotides agree with TRBD2. V was clipped by 1 base and J by 4 bases; unmatched bases: 5. The CDR3 totals 16 residues. Per germline, CDR1 MNHEY and CDR2 SMNVEV (reference sequence). The DNA of the CDR3 is TGTGCCAGCAGTTTATTGCCTAGCGGGAGGCCAGAGACCCAGTACTTC. Its translation: CASSLLPSGRPETQYF.

This clone has a single count. J is TRBJ2-2 and V is TRBV7-3, with D uncertain. There are 13 residues in the CDR3. Germline CDR1 is SGHTA and CDR2 is FQGTGA. Deletions cut 2 bases from V and 8 bases from J, with 9 bases between. CDR3 amino acids: CASSLLTKGELFF. CDR3 DNA sequence: TGTGCCAGCAGCTTACTAACAAAAGGGGAGCTGTTTTTT.

The chain is built from TRBV28 and TRBJ2-1; D tentatively reads TRBD1 or TRBD2 (6 bases each). With 4 bases removed from V and 2 bases from J, the gap between germline ends came to 24 bases. The CDR3 contains 19 residues. Germline V gene lookup returns CDR1 MDHEN and CDR2 SYDVKM. CDR3 sequence reads: CASSSSLGGAPSPYNEQFF. In DNA, the CDR3 is TGTGCCAGCAGTTCCTCCCTGGGGGGCGCCCCGAGCCCCTACAATGAGCAGTTCTTC.

The V call is TRBV4-1, the J call TRBJ1-1, with TRBD1 matching 7 bases. The germline V gene has CDR1 MGHRA and CDR2 YSYEKL. The CDR3 spans 15 residues. Germline trimming cut 4 bases from V and 4 bases from J; bases unmatched to any gene: 9. This CDR3 reads CASSRYTGAGTEAFF. CDR3 sequence (DNA): TGCGCCAGCAGCCGGTATACAGGGGCTGGCACTGAAGCTTTCTTT.

This chain links TRBV7-8 with TRBJ2-4; 8 positions agree with TRBD1. Per the germline V gene, CDR1 is SGHVS and CDR2 is FQNEAQ. V dropped 5 bases and J dropped 1; count of bases not matched to a gene: 7. The CDR3 spans 16 residues. The CDR3 bases are TGTGCCAGCAGCCAGGGGGCCCGTGGGGCCAAAAACATTCAGTACTTC. It codes for CASSQGARGAKNIQYF.

The chain employs TRBV11-2 and TRBJ2-7, with D maybe TRBD1 (5 bases). V gave up 1 base and J gave up 0 bases, with 13 bases separating them. In germline, CDR1 is SGHAT, CDR2 FQNNGV. CDR3 length: 16 residues. Here the CDR3 DNA reads TGTGCCAGCAGCTTAGTGGTAGGGGCGAGCTCCTACGAGCAGTACTTC. Its translation is CASSLVVGASSYEQYF.

The chain joins TRBV6-1 to TRBJ2-5; maybe TRBD1 (6 bases). The germline CDR1 and CDR2 sequences are MNHNS and SASEGT. The V end lost 7 bases, the J end lost 3 bases, and 12 bases lay between the germline ends. This CDR3 comprises 13 residues. The CDR3 DNA follows: TGTGCCAGCATCCCCGGACAGAAAGAGACCCAGTACTTC. Amino acids: CASIPGQKETQYF.

The rearrangement uses TRBV28 and TRBJ2-7, with D perhaps given as TRBD1 or TRBD2 (7 bases each). Trimming removed 3 bases at V and 6 bases at J, with 24 bases between. The CDR3 spans 17 residues. Germline CDR1 reads MDHEN; CDR2 reads SYDVKM. In nucleotides, the CDR3 is TGTGCCAGCAGTTTCGATATATCAGGGGGGGAGGTAATCGAGCAGTACTTC. This encodes CASSFDISGGEVIEQYF.

CDR3 DNA: TGCGCCAGCAGCACCCCGGGACTCATCTACGAGCAGTACTTC. It codes for CASSTPGLIYEQYF. The chain combines TRBV5-1 with TRBJ2-7, with D possibly being TRBD2 (6 bases). Per germline, CDR1 SGHRS and CDR2 YFSETQ. V was clipped by 4 bases and J by 3 bases, with 14 bases between them. The CDR3 sequence is 14 residues long.

The gene calls are TRBV19 and TRBJ1-2, with 7 bases identical to TRBD1. The CDR3 covers 12 residues. Germline V lookup: CDR1 LNHDA, CDR2 SQIVND (reference sequence). Losses at the gene ends were 11 bases for V and 9 bases for J; bases not matched to a gene: 12. The CDR3 DNA reads TGTGCCGCTTCTCAACAGGGGTCGAGCTACACCTTC. Encoded protein: CAASQQGSSYTF.

J is TRBJ1-3 and V is TRBV30; maybe TRBD1 (5 bases). With 4 bases removed from V and 5 bases from J, the gap between germline ends came to 21 bases. The CDR3 loop spans 16 amino acids. Germline loops: CDR1 GTSNPN, CDR2 SVGIG (reference sequence). The CDR3 nucleotides read TGTGCCTGGACCCCATGGGGGTTAGAAACCAGAAACACCATATATTTT. It encodes CAWTPWGLETRNTIYF.

This clone showed up just a few times. The CDR3 DNA sequence: TGTGCCAGCAGTTCGGGACTACTCCTCGAGCAGTACTTC. It is translated as CASSSGLLLEQYF. J is TRBJ2-7 and V is TRBV27; 7 nucleotides line up with TRBD2. This CDR3 has 13 residues. From germline, CDR1 is MNHEY and CDR2 SMNVEV (reference sequence). V shed 4 bases and J 6 bases; nucleotides not matched to a gene: 6.

The chain links TRBV15 to TRBJ2-1, with D possibly matching TRBD1 (6 bases). Trimming left V 0 bases short and J 1 base short, with 7 bases between. In germline, CDR1 is LNHNV, CDR2 YYDKDF (reference sequence). This CDR3 is built from 15 residues. CDR3 amino acids: CATSRDRGSYNEQFF. The CDR3 DNA is TGTGCCACCAGCAGAGACAGGGGATCCTACAATGAGCAGTTCTTC. Variable domain in full (rest from reference TRBV15 and TRBJ2-1): DAMVIQNPRYQVTQFGKPVTLSCSQTLNHNVMYWYQQKSSQAPKLLFHYYDKDFNNEADTPDNFQSRRPNTSFCFLDIRSPGLGDTAMYLCATSRDRGSYNEQFFGPGTRLTVL.

V usage is TRBV5-1 and J usage is TRBJ2-1; 8 nucleotides agree with TRBD2. The CDR3 has 16 amino acids. J lost 3 bases, V lost 3 bases, and 8 bases had no gene match. Germline CDR1 SGHRS, CDR2 YFSETQ. The CDR3 sequence: CASSSHSGTSYNEQFF. The CDR3 DNA follows: TGCGCCAGCAGCTCCCATAGCGGGACGAGCTACAATGAGCAGTTCTTC.

This clone turned up a few times. The chain combines TRBV7-9 with TRBJ1-2, with 8 bases identical to TRBD1. This CDR3 contains 16 residues. Looked up from germline, CDR1 is SEHNR and CDR2 is FQNEAQ (reference sequence). The ends lost 7 bases at V and 0 bases at J; junction bases unmatched: 10. In nucleotides, the CDR3 is TGTGCCAGCACCTTTCCAGGGGGCCTGACTAACTATGGCTACACCTTC. Amino acid sequence: CASTFPGGLTNYGYTF.

The genes are TRBV2 and TRBJ2-3; D gene unclear. With 4 bases removed from V and 4 bases from J, the gap between germline ends came to 9 bases. The CDR3 is 13 residues long. The V gene's germline CDR1 is SNHLY and CDR2 FYNNEI. The CDR3: CASSGVDADTQYF. CDR3 in DNA: TGTGCCAGCAGTGGGGTGGATGCAGATACGCAGTATTTT.

The V gene is TRBV2, the J gene TRBJ1-5, with a tentative D call TRBD1 (6 bases). The CDR3 spans 15 residues. Germline CDR1 is SNHLY and CDR2 is FYNNEI. The ends were cut back, 7 bases at V and 0 bases at J, with 13 bases in the middle. CDR3 protein: CASNEGGGSNQPQHF. Written as DNA, the CDR3 is TGTGCCAGCAACGAAGGAGGGGGTAGCAATCAGCCCCAGCATTTT.

The rearrangement joins TRBV6-5 to TRBJ1-4, with TRBD1 as a possible D gene (6 bases). The germline V gene has CDR1 MNHEY and CDR2 SVGAGI. This CDR3 has 16 amino acids. V was trimmed by 0 bases and J by 3 bases, leaving 11 bases between them. The CDR3 protein is CASSYSITGPNEKLFF. In DNA form, the CDR3 reads TGTGCCAGCAGTTACTCGATAACAGGGCCTAATGAAAAACTGTTTTTT.

The chain couples TRBV9 to TRBJ2-7, with a possible D match to TRBD1 (6 bases). Trimming cost V 8 bases and J 3 bases, with 15 bases left between them. Germline V gives CDR1 SGDLS, CDR2 YYNGEE. The CDR3 runs to 13 residues. The CDR3 nucleotides are TGTGCCAGACCGCTAAGGGACAACTACGAGCAGTACGTC. Translated: CARPLRDNYEQYV.

The rearrangement links TRBV5-4 to TRBJ2-7, with D tentatively TRBD2 (6 bases). CDR3 length: 12 amino acids. CDR1 and CDR2 from the germline V gene are SGHNT and YYREEE (reference sequence). V lost 4 bases and J lost 5, with 10 bases in between. The CDR3 sequence: CASSRDFHEQYV. Written as DNA, the CDR3 is TGTGCCAGCAGCCGGGACTTCCACGAGCAGTACGTC.

The sample holds one count of this clone. The chain links TRBV27 to TRBJ1-5, with TRBD1 identical over 7 bases. Germline V gene data show CDR1 as MNHEY and CDR2 as SMNVEV (reference sequence). With V trimmed by 4 bases and J by 7 bases, 1 base remained unmatched. This CDR3 region has 12 residues. The CDR3 reads CASSSGGQPQHF. The CDR3, as DNA: TGTGCCAGCAGTTCAGGGGGACAGCCCCAGCATTTT.

Only one count was recorded for this clone. V gene TRBV11-1 combines with J gene TRBJ2-3; tentative D call: TRBD2 (5 bases). The CDR3 has 14 amino acids. Germline V gene data show CDR1 as SGHAT and CDR2 as FQDESV (reference sequence). The germline V and J ends were trimmed by 3 bases and 4 bases, with 11 bases remaining between them. The CDR3 sequence: CASSLAGVADTQYF. The CDR3 DNA follows: TGTGCCAGCAGCTTGGCGGGTGTCGCAGATACGCAGTATTTT.

The V gene is TRBV5-1, the J gene TRBJ2-3; D possibly corresponds to TRBD2 (5 bases). The CDR3 is 15 amino acids. V lost 0 bases and J lost 1, with 9 bases in between. Germline-derived CDR1 and CDR2 are SGHRS and YFSETQ. The CDR3 protein is CASSLDAGGTDTQYF. The CDR3, as DNA: TGCGCCAGCAGCTTGGACGCGGGCGGCACAGATACGCAGTATTTT.

The chain couples TRBV28 to TRBJ2-5; no firm D call. Germline lookup yields CDR1 MDHEN and CDR2 SYDVKM. The CDR3 runs 13 residues. Trimming cost V 3 bases and J 5 bases, with 10 bases left between them. CDR3 coding DNA: TGTGCCAGCAGTTTTAACCCCAAGGAGACCCAGTACTTC. It encodes CASSFNPKETQYF.

The rearrangement uses TRBV11-2 and TRBJ2-5; perhaps TRBD2 as D (6 bases). CDR3 length: 14 residues. V lost 7 bases to trimming and J lost 3 bases, with 15 bases between them. The germline V gene has CDR1 SGHAT and CDR2 FQNNGV. CDR3 sequence reads: CASTDPSAKETQYF. In DNA, the CDR3 is TGTGCCAGCACCGACCCTAGCGCAAAAGAGACCCAGTACTTC. Filled out from reference TRBV11-2 and TRBJ2-5, the complete variable domain reads EAGVAQSPRYKIIEKRQSVAFWCNPISGHATLYWYQQILGQGPKLLIQFQNNGVVDDSQLPKDRFSAERLKGVDSTLKIQPAKLEDSAVYLCASTDPSAKETQYFGPGTRLLVL.

This chain uses TRBV5-4 with TRBJ2-2, with D perhaps given as TRBD1 or TRBD2 (5 bases each). V lost 7 bases and J lost 5, with 18 bases in between. The germline V gene encodes CDR1 SGHNT and CDR2 YYREEE (reference sequence). The CDR3 spans 15 residues. The CDR3 loop reads CASGERGVRTGELFF. The CDR3 bases are TGTGCCAGCGGAGAGAGGGGAGTCCGGACCGGGGAGCTGTTTTTT.

In DNA, the CDR3 is TGCGCCAGCAGCCCCGGGATTAACTATGGCTACACCTTC. As protein: CASSPGINYGYTF. The chain links TRBV10-2 to TRBJ1-2; no clear D gene. This CDR3 spans 13 amino acids. Trimming removed 6 bases at V and 1 base at J, with 9 bases between. Per the germline V gene, CDR1 is WSHSY and CDR2 is SAAADI.